The 26 T cell receptor beta chains listed next were all sequenced from one sample in a study of T cells in Graves' hyperthyroidism and ophthalmopathy. TCR beta CDR3 sequences were amplified from RNA transcripts. Carried out on the TCR CDR3, a first-round RT-PCR used the HTBI primer set. TCRdb redid the calling of the multiplex PCR reads with MiXCR, one entry per CDR3 protein. The table records some 530,000 distinct CDR3 sequences, approximately 23% of them present only once. The sample comprised blood. Source of these receptors: a woman in her 70s with Graves' ophthalmopathy.

The rearrangement links TRBV5-1 to TRBJ1-2; D might be TRBD1 (6 bases). Trimming left V 2 bases short and J 6 bases short, with 11 bases between. From germline, CDR1 is SGHRS and CDR2 YFSETQ. CDR3 length equals 13 residues. The CDR3 bases are TGCGCCAGCAGCTTACCCGGGGGCGATGGCTACACCTTC. Its protein is CASSLPGGDGYTF.

This clonotype was detected a few times. V usage is TRBV3-1 and J usage is TRBJ2-1; possibly TRBD2 for D (6 bases). V lost 7 bases and J lost 9, with 19 bases in between. CDR1 LGHDT and CDR2 YNNKEL come from the germline V gene (reference sequence). CDR3 length: 14 residues. The CDR3 protein is CASTPGLPGSEQFF. CDR3 DNA: TGTGCCAGCACCCCGGGGCTGCCCGGGAGTGAGCAGTTCTTC.

This chain uses TRBV6-5 with TRBJ1-6, with D perhaps TRBD1 (5 bases). CDR3 size: 14 residues. Trimming took off 2 bases at V and 6 bases at J, with 8 bases between the two ends. Germline CDR1 reads MNHEY; CDR2 reads SVGAGI. The CDR3 DNA sequence: TGTGCCAGCAGTTACGACAGCGTTAATTCACCCCTCCACTTT. Its translation: CASSYDSVNSPLHF.

Ten or more counts support this clonotype. Here the CDR3 reads CASSEQGAIFYEQYF. The DNA of the CDR3 is TGTGCCAGCAGTGAACAGGGGGCAATTTTCTACGAGCAGTACTTC. This sequence joins TRBV2 and TRBJ2-7; TRBD1 aligns across 8 bases. This CDR3 is 15 amino acids long. With V trimmed by 2 bases and J by 3 bases, 6 bases remained unmatched. CDR1 is SNHLY and CDR2 is FYNNEI in the germline V gene.

This clonotype was recorded a few times. The rearrangement uses TRBV6-1 and TRBJ2-1; 10 nucleotides agree with TRBD2. The CDR3 is 18 amino acids. V shed 5 bases and J 9 bases; nucleotides not matched to a gene: 19. Germline V lookup: CDR1 MNHNS, CDR2 SASEGT. The CDR3 reads CASSLLPSSGRNVGEQFF. CDR3 DNA: TGTGCCAGCAGTCTTCTCCCTAGTAGCGGGAGGAACGTCGGTGAGCAGTTCTTC.

On this clonotype itself: This CDR3 is missing its conserved last phenylalanine or tryptophan, likely due to a read error. The rearrangement uses TRBV6-1 and TRBJ1-1; the D is unclear. V lost 4 bases, J lost 0 bases, and 6 bases lay in between. The CDR3 totals 13 residues. Germline CDR1 is MNHNS and CDR2 is SASEGT. This chain's CDR3 is CASSAKLNTEAFL. The CDR3 DNA reads TGTGCCAGCAGTGCCAAATTGAACACTGAAGCTTTCCTT.

This clonotype was seen at least ten times. This chain joins TRBV2 and TRBJ2-1; 10 nucleotides agree with TRBD2. J gave up 15 bases and V 3 bases, and 8 bases lay outside the gene matches. CDR3 length: 13 amino acids. Germline V CDR1 and CDR2: SNHLY, FYNNEI. The CDR3 DNA reads as TGTGCCAGCAGTGAGGGGACTAGCGCTTCTCGGTTCTTC. Encoded protein: CASSEGTSASRFF.

This clonotype was seen many times. The gene calls are TRBV2 and TRBJ2-5; either TRBD1 or TRBD2 may supply D (6 bases each). The CDR3 loop spans 14 amino acids. CDR1 and CDR2 from the germline V gene are SNHLY and FYNNEI. V was clipped by 2 bases and J by 5 bases, with 12 bases between them. Here the CDR3 DNA reads TGTGCCAGCAGTGAATCGGGGGCCAGGGAGACCCAGTACTTC. Its protein product is CASSESGARETQYF.

J is TRBJ1-1 and V is TRBV29-1, with D uncertain. Germline values: CDR1 SQVTM, CDR2 ANQGSEA. CDR3 size: 12 residues. V was shortened by 4 bases and J by 2 bases, with 8 bases between the two germline ends. The CDR3 sequence: CSVALGNTEAFF. The CDR3, as DNA: TGCAGCGTTGCGTTGGGCAACACTGAAGCTTTCTTT.

Ten or more counts support this clonotype. This chain links TRBV11-2 with TRBJ2-1; TRBD2 might be the D (5 bases). The germline V gene has CDR1 SGHAT and CDR2 FQNNGV. The V and J ends lost 3 bases and 5 bases respectively, with 14 bases between them. The CDR3 covers 15 residues. CDR3 DNA: TGTGCCAGCAGCTTGTCTCCGGGATTCAACAATGAGCAGTTCTTC. Translation: CASSLSPGFNNEQFF.

This clonotype was seen a few times. The gene calls are TRBV28 and TRBJ1-4; possible D gene TRBD1, 6 bases. V was shortened by 7 bases and J by 8 bases, with 14 bases between the two germline ends. The CDR3 is 13 residues long. CDR1 MDHEN and CDR2 SYDVKM come from the germline V gene. CDR3 in amino acids: CASIPGAGEKLFF. The CDR3 nucleotides read TGTGCCAGCATACCAGGGGCTGGGGAAAAACTGTTTTTT.

The chain has TRBV9 and TRBJ1-1; no reliable D call. Between the trimmed V and J ends, which lost 0 bases and 5 bases, there was a span of 20 bases. Germline loops: CDR1 SGDLS, CDR2 YYNGEE. There are 17 residues in the CDR3. The CDR3, as DNA: TGTGCCAGCAGCGTAGGACTAAGGGAGGGCTTTAGGACTGAAGCTTTCTTT. Protein sequence: CASSVGLREGFRTEAFF. Combining the CDR3 with reference TRBV9 and TRBJ1-1 gives the whole variable domain DSGVTQTPKHLITATGQRVTLRCSPRSGDLSVYWYQQSLDQGLQFLIQYYNGEERAKGNILERFSAQQFPDLHSELNLSSLELGDSALYFCASSVGLREGFRTEAFFGQGTRLTVV.

The chain is built from TRBV20-1 and TRBJ2-7; 10 bases are a match to TRBD1. Germline V gene sequence: CDR1 DFQATT, CDR2 SNEGSKA (reference sequence). Trimming took 5 bases from V and 7 from J; bases not matched to a gene: 14. CDR3 length: 15 amino acids. The CDR3, as DNA: TGCAGTGCTCCGGCCCGACAGGGGGCGTTGGGGGAGCAGTACTTC. It codes for CSAPARQGALGEQYF.

The chain carries TRBV20-1 and TRBJ1-4; D not certain. CDR1 and CDR2 from the germline V gene are DFQATT and SNEGSKA (reference sequence). Trimming left V 1 base short and J 7 bases short, with 4 bases between. The CDR3 is 11 residues long. The DNA for the CDR3 is TGCAGTGCTAGAGTGGGTGAAAAACTGTTTTTT. It yields the protein CSARVGEKLFF.

This clonotype was observed a few times. The rearrangement uses TRBV29-1 and TRBJ1-2; weak D call: TRBD1 (5 bases). Germline CDR1 and CDR2: SQVTM and ANQGSEA. Trimming shortened V by 4 bases and J by 0 bases, and 12 bases separated the two germline ends. CDR3 length: 14 amino acids. The CDR3 bases are TGCAGCGTTGCAACAGGCTCCACTAACTATGGCTACACCTTC. It codes for CSVATGSTNYGYTF. Full variable domain (outside the CDR3, taken from reference TRBV29-1 and TRBJ1-2): SAVISQKPSRDICQRGTSLTIQCQVDSQVTMMFWYRQQPGQSLTLIATANQGSEATYESGFVIDKFPISRPNLTFSTLTVSNMSPEDSSIYLCSVATGSTNYGYTFGSGTRLTVV.

This chain links TRBV12-3 or TRBV12-4 with TRBJ2-5; 7 bases are a match to TRBD2. The CDR3 has 14 amino acids. Unmatched junction bases numbered 10, after V lost 7 bases and J lost 5 bases. CDR3 sequence (DNA): TGTGCCAGCATGGGAGGCGGGGGTGGGGAGACCCAGTACTTC. Protein product: CASMGGGGGETQYF.

This clonotype was picked up a small number of times. This chain links TRBV6-1 with TRBJ1-1; 7 nucleotides agree with TRBD1. This CDR3 contains 13 residues. Trimming at V came to 5 bases and at J to 9 bases, leaving 9 bases not matched to a gene. The germline V gene encodes CDR1 MNHNS and CDR2 SASEGT. CDR3 bases: TGTGCCAGCAGTCAATGGGGACAGCGGCAAGCTTTCTTT. The encoded protein is CASSQWGQRQAFF.

This clonotype was counted only a few times. This rearrangement joins TRBV7-2 to TRBJ1-2, with a tentative D call TRBD1 (5 bases). V lost 2 bases to trimming and J lost 0 bases, with 7 bases between them. CDR3 length: 14 residues. Germline values: CDR1 SGHTA, CDR2 FQGNSA. The CDR3 here is CASSLQGSNYGYTF. The CDR3 DNA reads TGTGCCAGCAGCTTACAGGGTTCTAACTATGGCTACACCTTC.

In its sample, this clonotype was seen a few times. This chain connects TRBV6-2 or TRBV6-3 to TRBJ2-5; no reliable D call. The germline gives CDR1 MNHEY, CDR2 SVGEGT. The CDR3 extends over 11 amino acids. V gave up 5 bases and J gave up 2 bases, with 3 bases separating them. Here the CDR3 DNA reads TGTGCCAGCAGTAAGCAAGAGACCCAGTACTTC. This codes for CASSKQETQYF.

The table lists this clonotype with a few counts. The chain uses TRBV20-1 and TRBJ2-7, with TRBD1 matching 12 bases. The CDR3 covers 13 residues. The ends lost 5 bases at V and 4 bases at J; junction bases unmatched: 3. Germline loops: CDR1 DFQATT, CDR2 SNEGSKA (reference sequence). The CDR3 loop is CSAPGQGAYEQYF. The CDR3 DNA reads TGCAGTGCTCCGGGACAGGGGGCTTACGAGCAGTACTTC.

This clonotype has a count of ten or more. The rearrangement uses TRBV12-3 or TRBV12-4 and TRBJ1-1; no firm D call. This CDR3 comprises 15 residues. V was trimmed by 1 base and J by 6 bases, leaving 15 bases between them. This CDR3 is CASSLGEAGRPEAFF. In DNA form, the CDR3 reads TGTGCCAGCAGTTTAGGGGAGGCCGGAAGGCCTGAAGCTTTCTTT.

This clonotype has more than one count but fewer than ten. V and J are TRBV7-2 and TRBJ1-4; D possibly corresponds to TRBD1 (6 bases). V lost 5 bases and J 7 bases, leaving 14 bases between the germline ends. The CDR3 sequence is 14 residues long. The germline gives CDR1 SGHTA, CDR2 FQGNSA. CDR3 region: CASSRDRWSEKLFF. The CDR3 nucleotides read TGTGCCAGCAGCCGAGACAGGTGGAGTGAAAAACTGTTTTTT.

The CDR3 DNA sequence: TGTGCCTGGAGAGCCTCTAGCGGACAGCAGTTCTTC. Translated, it gives CAWRASSGQQFF. This chain links TRBV30 with TRBJ2-1, with TRBD2 identical over 7 bases. J was trimmed by 11 bases and V by 3 bases; bases with no gene match: 7. Germline values: CDR1 GTSNPN, CDR2 SVGIG (reference sequence). The CDR3 is 12 residues long.

V usage is TRBV7-6 and J usage is TRBJ1-3; D is perhaps TRBD1 (5 bases). CDR1 and CDR2 from the germline V gene are SGHVS and FNYEAQ. Trimming shortened V by 4 bases and J by 0 bases, and 10 bases separated the two germline ends. This CDR3 region has 15 residues. DNA of the CDR3: TGTGCCAGCAGCTCCGGGGCCCTCTCTGGAAACACCATATATTTT. It specifies CASSSGALSGNTIYF.

This clonotype was seen at least ten times. This chain links TRBV12-3 or TRBV12-4 with TRBJ1-5; 7 positions agree with TRBD1. J gave up 4 bases and V 4 bases, and 7 bases lay outside the gene matches. CDR3 length: 15 residues. CDR3 sequence (DNA): TGTGCCAGCAGTTCCGGGGACAGCGTTAATCAGCCCCAGCATTTT. Its translation is CASSSGDSVNQPQHF.

This clonotype was seen a few times. The gene calls are TRBV29-1 and TRBJ2-7; 7 bases align to TRBD2. CDR3 length: 12 amino acids. V lost 4 bases to trimming and J lost 2 bases; unmatched junction nucleotides: 2. Germline CDR1 SQVTM, CDR2 ANQGSEA. Here the CDR3 reads CSVAAGPYEQYF. CDR3 bases: TGCAGCGTTGCAGCGGGGCCCTACGAGCAGTACTTC.